What follows are 27 T cell receptor beta chains derived from one specimen sequenced in a study of blood T cell repertoires in COVID-19. Profiling relied on immunoSEQ multiplex PCR, and the TCRdb table lists in-frame clones only, not all of them. The repertoire holds about 370,000 clones, with 90% as singletons. Sequencing was done on a sample of peripheral blood. The source of these receptors is a man between 18 and 35 years old with active or convalescent COVID-19.

V and J are TRBV9 and TRBJ2-1; 16 bases line up with TRBD2. Germline V lookup: CDR1 SGDLS, CDR2 YYNGEE. This CDR3 has 16 residues. Unmatched junction bases numbered 6, after V lost 4 bases and J lost 8 bases. The CDR3 DNA reads TGTGCCAGCAGCCCGGGACTAGCGGGAGGGCTCTATGAGCAGTTCTTC. This encodes CASSPGLAGGLYEQFF. Looking up the rest from reference TRBV9 and TRBJ2-1 gives the full variable domain: DSGVTQTPKHLITATGQRVTLRCSPRSGDLSVYWYQQSLDQGLQFLIQYYNGEERAKGNILERFSAQQFPDLHSELNLSSLELGDSALYFCASSPGLAGGLYEQFFGPGTRLTVL.

The rearrangement joins TRBV6-2 or TRBV6-3 to TRBJ2-5; 7 nucleotides align to TRBD2. The germline V gene encodes CDR1 MNHEY and CDR2 SVGEGT. Unmatched junction bases numbered 10, after V lost 4 bases and J lost 2 bases. The CDR3 contains 16 residues. CDR3 DNA sequence: TGTGCCAGCAGTTCGAAACTAGCGCCGGTTCAAGAGACCCAGTACTTC. Translated: CASSSKLAPVQETQYF.

V gene TRBV19 combines with J gene TRBJ2-2, with D perhaps TRBD2 (5 bases). The CDR3 is made up of 14 amino acids. Germline V gene data show CDR1 as LNHDA and CDR2 as SQIVND (reference sequence). The ends were cut back, 3 bases at V and 4 bases at J, with 9 bases in the middle. The CDR3 region is CASSIYGSTGELFF. CDR3 sequence (DNA): TGTGCCAGTAGTATCTATGGGAGCACCGGGGAGCTGTTTTTT.

The genes are TRBV6-5 and TRBJ1-5, with D tentatively TRBD1 (6 bases). The CDR3 totals 14 residues. Trimming cost V 6 bases and J 4 bases, with 13 bases left between them. The V gene's germline CDR1 is MNHEY and CDR2 SVGAGI. In DNA, the CDR3 is TGTGCCAGCAGCCTGGGGGCCCTGAATCAGCCCCAGCATTTT. Translation: CASSLGALNQPQHF.

V usage is TRBV18 and J usage is TRBJ2-2, with TRBD2 matching over 8 bases. Germline lookup yields CDR1 KGHSH and CDR2 LQKENI. This CDR3 contains 16 residues. Losses at the gene ends were 2 bases for V and 2 bases for J; bases not matched to a gene: 4. CDR3 nucleotides: TGTGCCAGCTCACCATTTGCGGGAGGAAACACCGGGGAGCTGTTTTTT. Its protein product is CASSPFAGGNTGELFF.

The chain links TRBV7-8 to TRBJ1-6, with 8 bases matching TRBD1. The germline V gene has CDR1 SGHVS and CDR2 FQNEAQ. V trimming: 6 bases; J trimming: 8 bases; junction bases outside the gene matches: 9. The CDR3 loop spans 15 amino acids. The DNA for the CDR3 is TGTGCCAGCAGACCCACGGACAGGGAGGATTCACCCCTCCACTTT. Translated: CASRPTDREDSPLHF.

V and J are TRBV30 and TRBJ1-4; maybe TRBD1 (5 bases). Trimming pared 2 bases from V and 5 bases from J, leaving 18 bases between. In germline, CDR1 is GTSNPN, CDR2 SVGIG (reference sequence). There are 16 residues in the CDR3. The CDR3 reads CAWSPGGFRENEKLFF. CDR3 in DNA: TGTGCCTGGAGTCCCGGGGGGTTTAGGGAGAATGAAAAACTGTTTTTT.

The sample holds one count of this clone. This rearrangement joins TRBV9 to TRBJ2-3; TRBD1 might be the D (6 bases). The CDR3 has 15 residues. The V gene lost 0 bases and the J gene lost 2 bases, with 10 bases spanning the gap. Germline CDR1 is SGDLS and CDR2 is YYNGEE. The CDR3 DNA follows: TGTGCCAGCAGCGTAGTGGGGGCCTTCACAGATACGCAGTATTTT. Protein: CASSVVGAFTDTQYF. Full variable domain (rest looked up from reference TRBV9 and TRBJ2-3): DSGVTQTPKHLITATGQRVTLRCSPRSGDLSVYWYQQSLDQGLQFLIQYYNGEERAKGNILERFSAQQFPDLHSELNLSSLELGDSALYFCASSVVGAFTDTQYFGPGTRLTVL.

This chain joins TRBV28 and TRBJ1-2; D perhaps matches TRBD1 (6 bases). With 5 bases removed from V and 4 bases from J, the gap between germline ends came to 8 bases. CDR3 length equals 12 residues. From germline, CDR1 is MDHEN and CDR2 SYDVKM. The CDR3 sequence: CASSGTSYGYTF. CDR3 bases: TGTGCCAGCAGTGGGACATCCTATGGCTACACCTTC.

The chain links TRBV5-5 to TRBJ2-5; D unclear. The germline V and J ends were trimmed by 4 bases and 5 bases, with 12 bases remaining between them. Germline loops: CDR1 SGHKS, CDR2 YYEKEE (reference sequence). The CDR3 length is 13 residues. CDR3 in DNA: TGTGCCAGCAGCCTTAGTGTTTGGGAGACCCAGTACTTC. Amino acid sequence: CASSLSVWETQYF.

The chain carries TRBV5-4 and TRBJ1-1, with D possibly being TRBD1 (5 bases). The V gene lost 4 bases and the J gene lost 1 base, with 11 bases spanning the gap. Germline V gene data show CDR1 as SGHNT and CDR2 as YYREEE (reference sequence). CDR3 size: 14 residues. The CDR3 region has the DNA TGTGCCAGCAGCAAGGACACTGGGAACACTGAAGCTTTCTTT. Protein product: CASSKDTGNTEAFF.

The V call is TRBV7-2, the J call TRBJ2-7; 9 bases line up with TRBD2. V shed 10 bases, J shed 0 bases, and the junction held 4 bases outside the gene matches. The germline V gene encodes CDR1 SGHTA and CDR2 FQGNSA. The CDR3 consists of 13 residues. The CDR3 DNA follows: TGTGCCACGAGCGGGGGGAGCTCCTACGAGCAGTACTTC. Protein sequence: CATSGGSSYEQYF.

This clone was seen once. V is TRBV7-9 and J is TRBJ2-7, with D possibly being TRBD2 (6 bases). The CDR3 length is 15 residues. The V end lost 0 bases, the J end lost 0 bases, and 9 bases lay between the germline ends. Germline V gene lookup returns CDR1 SEHNR and CDR2 FQNEAQ (reference sequence). CDR3 in DNA: TGTGCCAGCAGCTTAGCGGGACTTACCTCCTACGAGCAGTACTTC. It codes for CASSLAGLTSYEQYF.

This chain uses TRBV5-5 with TRBJ1-2, with D maybe TRBD1 (5 bases). V was pared by 0 bases and J by 8 bases, with 11 bases between. This CDR3 is built from 13 residues. Looked up from germline, CDR1 is SGHKS and CDR2 is YYEKEE (reference sequence). The CDR3 DNA reads TGTGCCAGCAGCTTGGCGGGGGAACAGGGCTACACCTTC. This encodes CASSLAGEQGYTF.

The V and J genes are TRBV19 and TRBJ2-7, with TRBD1 matching over 10 bases. J lost 3 bases, V lost 7 bases, and 9 bases had no gene match. The CDR3 is 15 residues long. CDR1 is LNHDA, CDR2 SQIVND, per germline (reference sequence). In nucleotides, the CDR3 is TGTGCCAGTAAGTTCTGGGGACAGGGGATCTACGAGCAGTACTTC. Translation: CASKFWGQGIYEQYF.

The V call is TRBV19, the J call TRBJ1-1, with 8 bases aligning to TRBD1. V gave up 4 bases and J gave up 5 bases; unmatched junction bases: 6. CDR1 and CDR2 from the germline V gene are LNHDA and SQIVND (reference sequence). The CDR3 is 14 residues long. Here the CDR3 DNA reads TGTGCCAGTAGTACCGGACAGGGCCGGACTGAAGCTTTCTTT. This codes for CASSTGQGRTEAFF.

The chain combines TRBV3-1 (or the pseudogene TRBV3-2) with TRBJ1-6; D gene ambiguous. CDR3 length equals 16 residues. Germline V lookup: CDR1 LGHDT, CDR2 YNNKEL (reference sequence). V shed 4 bases and J shed 10 bases, with 20 bases lying between them. The CDR3 region is CASSPTSERGSSPLHF. The CDR3 DNA reads as TGTGCCAGCAGCCCCACCAGTGAACGGGGTAGCTCACCCCTCCACTTT.

This chain links TRBV30 with TRBJ1-2, with unresolved D. V was cut by 0 bases and J by 4 bases, with 9 bases left in between. CDR3 length: 13 amino acids. Germline CDR1 is GTSNPN and CDR2 is SVGIG (reference sequence). Here the CDR3 reads CAWSVQYSYGYTF. For the CDR3, the DNA is TGTGCCTGGAGTGTGCAGTACAGCTATGGCTACACCTTC.

The CDR3 DNA follows: TGTGCCAGCAGCTTATATACAGCTGGAAACACCATATATTTT. It yields the protein CASSLYTAGNTIYF. The chain carries TRBV11-2 and TRBJ1-3; no clear D gene. V lost 2 bases and J 2 bases, leaving 7 bases between the germline ends. Germline V gives CDR1 SGHAT, CDR2 FQNNGV. This CDR3 comprises 14 residues.

The chain is built from TRBV19 and TRBJ1-5; tentatively, D is TRBD1 (6 bases). The CDR3 totals 14 residues. Between the trimmed V and J ends, which lost 5 bases and 3 bases, there was a span of 11 bases. Looked up from germline, CDR1 is LNHDA and CDR2 is SQIVND (reference sequence). The CDR3 here is CASSAHRDNQPQHF. CDR3 bases: TGTGCCAGTAGTGCCCACAGGGACAATCAGCCCCAGCATTTT. Based on the CDR3 plus reference TRBV19 and TRBJ1-5, the full variable domain is DGGITQSPKYLFRKEGQNVTLSCEQNLNHDAMYWYRQDPGQGLRLIYYSQIVNDFQKGDIAEGYSVSREKKESFPLTVTSAQKNPTAFYLCASSAHRDNQPQHFGDGTRLSIL.

The CDR3 nucleotides are TGCGCCAGCAGTGATGGGACAGGGATCAATCAGCCCCAGCATTTT. Translating gives CASSDGTGINQPQHF. The chain recombines TRBV10-1 with TRBJ1-5; TRBD1 agrees at 9 bases. The CDR3 spans 15 residues. V shed 3 bases and J 3 bases; nucleotides not matched to a gene: 3. Germline lookup yields CDR1 WNHNN and CDR2 SYGVQD (reference sequence).

The CDR3 here is CATKSRSNQPQHF. The CDR3 coding sequence is TGTGCCACCAAGTCGCGAAGCAATCAGCCCCAGCATTTT. This chain uses TRBV15 with TRBJ1-5, with unresolved D. This CDR3 spans 13 amino acids. The germline V gene encodes CDR1 LNHNV and CDR2 YYDKDF (reference sequence). V was pared by 7 bases and J by 1 base, with 8 bases between.

This sequence joins TRBV11-3 and TRBJ2-1, with no clear D. V was pared by 4 bases and J by 6 bases, with 13 bases between. The CDR3 totals 14 residues. Per the germline V gene, CDR1 is SGHNT and CDR2 is YENEEA. CDR3 sequence: CASSSRLSPNEQFF. In DNA, the CDR3 is TGTGCCAGCAGCTCCAGACTCTCCCCCAATGAGCAGTTCTTC.

V and J are TRBV28 and TRBJ2-3; no definite D call. Trimming took 6 bases from V and 0 from J, leaving 16 bases between them. From germline, CDR1 is MDHEN and CDR2 SYDVKM. CDR3 length equals 16 residues. CDR3 in amino acids: CASRSPRVPSTDTQYF. CDR3 coding DNA: TGTGCCAGCAGGAGCCCCCGGGTGCCTAGCACAGATACGCAGTATTTT.

The rearrangement links TRBV11-1 to TRBJ2-1; 11 bases map to TRBD2. The CDR3 runs 16 residues. Germline V gene lookup returns CDR1 SGHAT and CDR2 FQDESV (reference sequence). V dropped 2 bases and J dropped 7; count of bases not matched to a gene: 7. The CDR3 bases are TGTGCCAGCAGCTTATCCCGACTAGCGGGAAAGAATGAGCAGTTCTTC. Translating gives CASSLSRLAGKNEQFF.

J is TRBJ2-3 and V is TRBV6-1; 11 bases align to TRBD2. Germline V CDR1 and CDR2: MNHNS, SASEGT. CDR3 length: 22 amino acids. The V segment lost 2 bases and the J segment 0 bases; nucleotides outside the gene matches: 19. DNA of the CDR3: TGTGCCAGCAGTGAACGCCCGCGGACAAGGCTAGCGGGAGGACTTAGCACAGATACGCAGTATTTT. This encodes CASSERPRTRLAGGLSTDTQYF.

CDR3 protein: CASTSSQETQYF. In DNA, the CDR3 is TGTGCCAGCACGTCCAGCCAAGAGACCCAGTACTTC. The rearrangement links TRBV28 to TRBJ2-5; D is uncertain. The CDR3 has 12 amino acids. The germline V gene encodes CDR1 MDHEN and CDR2 SYDVKM. The germline V and J ends were trimmed by 7 bases and 1 base, with 7 bases remaining between them.